These 7 T cell receptor beta chains were sequenced from one sample in a study of T cells after yellow fever vaccination. TCRdb re-called the 5' RACE reads with MiXCR, one entry per CDR3 protein. This repertoire shows some 350,000 distinct CDR3 sequences, approximately 3.9% found once; its top ten account for approximately 25%. The sample was PBMCs, taken 5 days after the yellow fever booster vaccination. These receptors all stem from a man younger than 35 who received the YFV17D yellow fever vaccine.

In its sample, this clonotype was seen a few times. J is TRBJ2-3 and V is TRBV20-1; 12 bases line up with TRBD2. CDR1 and CDR2 from the germline V gene are DFQATT and SNEGSKA (reference sequence). Trimming cost V 0 bases and J 2 bases; bases outside gene matches: 3. The CDR3 runs to 16 residues. CDR3 in DNA: TGCAGTGCTAGAGATTCTAGCGGGGGGGCCACAGATACGCAGTATTTT. This sequence encodes CSARDSSGGATDTQYF.

The chain carries TRBV25-1 and TRBJ2-1; TRBD2 might be the D (6 bases). CDR3 size: 17 residues. Germline CDR1 reads MGHDK; CDR2 reads SYGVNS. Trimming cost V 1 base and J 9 bases, with 22 bases left between them. CDR3 loop: CASSESIGGYFGGEQFF. The DNA for the CDR3 is TGTGCCAGCAGTGAATCGATCGGGGGATACTTCGGGGGTGAGCAGTTCTTC.

V usage is TRBV6-1 and J usage is TRBJ1-1; the D gene is possibly TRBD1 (6 bases). V was shortened by 6 bases and J by 2 bases, with 19 bases between the two germline ends. Germline V CDR1 and CDR2: MNHNS, SASEGT. The CDR3 sequence is 16 residues long. The CDR3 sequence: CASRLQGEGLNTEAFF. The CDR3 DNA reads as TGTGCCAGCAGACTACAGGGAGAGGGGCTTAACACTGAAGCTTTCTTT.

This clonotype was detected a few times. The genes are TRBV6-1 and TRBJ2-1; D possibly corresponds to TRBD1 (8 bases). The CDR3 spans 14 residues. The V end was cut by 6 bases, the J end by 9 bases, with 18 bases between. The germline gives CDR1 MNHNS, CDR2 SASEGT. CDR3 sequence (DNA): TGTGCCAGCAGGTTTTGGACAGGGAGGGCTGAGCAGTTCTTC. This sequence encodes CASRFWTGRAEQFF.

This clonotype has just a few counts. The chain has TRBV15 and TRBJ2-1; 7 bases are a match to TRBD1. Trimming at V came to 0 bases and at J to 9 bases, leaving 8 bases not matched to a gene. This CDR3 comprises 15 residues. Germline loops: CDR1 LNHNV, CDR2 YYDKDF (reference sequence). The CDR3 DNA sequence: TGTGCCACCAGCAGAGATAGACGGACAGGACGTGAGCAGTTCTTC. It encodes CATSRDRRTGREQFF.

This clonotype was observed a few times. J is TRBJ1-4 and V is TRBV7-6, with TRBD1 matching 8 bases. The germline CDR1 and CDR2 sequences are SGHVS and FNYEAQ. The CDR3 length is 14 residues. V was pared by 6 bases and J by 3 bases, with 3 bases of the junction left unmatched. The CDR3 sequence is CASRQGGANEKLFF. The CDR3 region has the DNA TGTGCCAGCAGACAGGGGGGAGCTAATGAAAAACTGTTTTTT.

The J gene is TRBJ1-2, the V gene TRBV24-1, with D perhaps TRBD1 (6 bases). V lost 3 bases and J lost 8, with 12 bases in between. The CDR3 covers 13 residues. Germline values: CDR1 KGHDR, CDR2 SFDVKD. Here the CDR3 DNA reads TGTGCCACCAGTGATCCTCAGGGGAGAGGCTACACCTTC. This sequence encodes CATSDPQGRGYTF.